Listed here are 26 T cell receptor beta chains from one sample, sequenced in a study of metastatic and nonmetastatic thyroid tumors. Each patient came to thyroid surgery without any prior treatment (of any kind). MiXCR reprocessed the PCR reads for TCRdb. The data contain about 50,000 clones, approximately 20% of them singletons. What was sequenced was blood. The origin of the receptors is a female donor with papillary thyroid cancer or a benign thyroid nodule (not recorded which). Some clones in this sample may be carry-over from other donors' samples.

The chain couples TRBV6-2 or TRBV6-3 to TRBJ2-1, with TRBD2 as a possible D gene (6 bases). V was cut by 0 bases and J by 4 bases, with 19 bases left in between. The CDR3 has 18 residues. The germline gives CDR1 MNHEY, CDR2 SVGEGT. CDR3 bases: TGTGCCAGCAGTTACTCGAAAAGTGTAGCGGTTCTGTACAATGAGCAGTTCTTC. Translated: CASSYSKSVAVLYNEQFF.

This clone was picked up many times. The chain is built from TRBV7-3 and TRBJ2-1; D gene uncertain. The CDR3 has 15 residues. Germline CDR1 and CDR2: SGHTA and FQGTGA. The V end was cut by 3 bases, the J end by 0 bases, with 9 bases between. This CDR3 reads CASSFDRSSYNEQFF. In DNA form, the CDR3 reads TGTGCCAGCAGCTTCGACCGAAGCTCCTACAATGAGCAGTTCTTC.

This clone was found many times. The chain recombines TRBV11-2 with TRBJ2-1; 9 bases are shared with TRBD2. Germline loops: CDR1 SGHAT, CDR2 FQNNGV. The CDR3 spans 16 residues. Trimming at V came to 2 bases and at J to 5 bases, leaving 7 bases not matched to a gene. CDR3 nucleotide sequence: TGTGCCAGCAGCTTACTAGCGGGAACAACCGACAATGAGCAGTTCTTC. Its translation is CASSLLAGTTDNEQFF.

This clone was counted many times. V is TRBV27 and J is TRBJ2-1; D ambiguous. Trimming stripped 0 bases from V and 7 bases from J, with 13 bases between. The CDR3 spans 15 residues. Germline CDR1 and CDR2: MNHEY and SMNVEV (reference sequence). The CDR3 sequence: CASSLSGRWPNEQFF. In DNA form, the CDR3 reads TGTGCCAGCAGTTTATCCGGTAGGTGGCCGAATGAGCAGTTCTTC.

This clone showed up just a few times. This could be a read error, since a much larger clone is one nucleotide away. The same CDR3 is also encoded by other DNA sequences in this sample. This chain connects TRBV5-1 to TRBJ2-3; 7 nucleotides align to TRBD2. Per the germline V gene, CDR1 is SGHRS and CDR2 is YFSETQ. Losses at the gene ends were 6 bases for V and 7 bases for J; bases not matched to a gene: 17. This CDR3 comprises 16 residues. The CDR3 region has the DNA TGCGCCAGCACCCCTCTAGGTACCACTAGCGTTCATACGCAGTATTTT. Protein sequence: CASTPLGTTSVHTQYF.

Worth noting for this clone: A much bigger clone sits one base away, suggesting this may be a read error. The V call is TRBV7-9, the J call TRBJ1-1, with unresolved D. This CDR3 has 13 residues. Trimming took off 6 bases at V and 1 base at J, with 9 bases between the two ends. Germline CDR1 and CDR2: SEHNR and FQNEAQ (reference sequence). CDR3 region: CASRGKSNTEAFF. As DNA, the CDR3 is TGTGCCAGCAGAGGCAAATCGAACACTGAAGCTTTCTTT.

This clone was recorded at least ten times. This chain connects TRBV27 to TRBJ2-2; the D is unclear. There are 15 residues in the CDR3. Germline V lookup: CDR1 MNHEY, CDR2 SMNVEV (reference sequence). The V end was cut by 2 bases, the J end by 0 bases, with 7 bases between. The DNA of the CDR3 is TGTGCCAGCAGTTTAGGAGCAGCGAACACCGGGGAGCTGTTTTTT. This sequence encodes CASSLGAANTGELFF.

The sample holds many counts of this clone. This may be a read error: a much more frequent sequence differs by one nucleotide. CDR3 coding DNA: TGTGCCAGCAGATGGGACCTGGCCTACGAGCAGTACTTC. It specifies CASRWDLAYEQYF. The gene calls are TRBV6-1 and TRBJ2-7, with D possibly being TRBD1 or TRBD2 (5 bases each). The CDR3 is 13 amino acids. V was cut by 6 bases and J by 2 bases, with 11 bases left in between. Germline V lookup: CDR1 MNHNS, CDR2 SASEGT.

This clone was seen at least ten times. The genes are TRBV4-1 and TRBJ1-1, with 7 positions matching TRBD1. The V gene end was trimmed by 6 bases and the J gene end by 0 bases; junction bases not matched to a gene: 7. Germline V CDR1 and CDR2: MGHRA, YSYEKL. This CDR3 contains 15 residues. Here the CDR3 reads CASSRGQALNTEAFF. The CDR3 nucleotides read TGCGCCAGCAGTCGAGGACAGGCCTTGAACACTGAAGCTTTCTTT.

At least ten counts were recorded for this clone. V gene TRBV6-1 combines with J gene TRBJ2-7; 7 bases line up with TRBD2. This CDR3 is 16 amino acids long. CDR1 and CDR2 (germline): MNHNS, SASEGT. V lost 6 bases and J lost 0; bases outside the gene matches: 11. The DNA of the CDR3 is TGTGCCAGCAGATATTCACTAGCGAAGGACTCCTACGAGCAGTACTTC. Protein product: CASRYSLAKDSYEQYF.

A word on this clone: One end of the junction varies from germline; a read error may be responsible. CDR3 in DNA: TGCGCCTGGGACCCGGGGTACAATCAGCCCCAGCATTTT. Amino acids: CAWDPGYNQPQHF. This chain links TRBV30 with TRBJ1-5, with TRBD1 as a possible D gene (5 bases). There are 13 residues in the CDR3. Per the germline V gene, CDR1 is GTSNPN and CDR2 is SVGIG (reference sequence).

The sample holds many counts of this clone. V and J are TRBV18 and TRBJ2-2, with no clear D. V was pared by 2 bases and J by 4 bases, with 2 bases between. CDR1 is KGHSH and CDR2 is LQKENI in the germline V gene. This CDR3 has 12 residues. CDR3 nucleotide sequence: TGTGCCAGCTCACCAAGCACCGGGGAGCTGTTTTTT. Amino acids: CASSPSTGELFF.

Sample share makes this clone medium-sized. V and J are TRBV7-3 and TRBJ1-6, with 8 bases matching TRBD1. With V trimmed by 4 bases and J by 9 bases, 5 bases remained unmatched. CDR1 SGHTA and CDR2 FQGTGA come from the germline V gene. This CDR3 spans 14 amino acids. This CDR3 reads CASSSQGAASPLHF. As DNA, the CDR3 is TGTGCCAGCAGCTCCCAGGGGGCGGCTTCACCCCTCCACTTT.

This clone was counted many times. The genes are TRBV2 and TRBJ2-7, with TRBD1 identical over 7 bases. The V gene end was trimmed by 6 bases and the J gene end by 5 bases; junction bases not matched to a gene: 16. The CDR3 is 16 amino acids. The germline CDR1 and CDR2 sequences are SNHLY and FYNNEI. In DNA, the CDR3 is TGTGCCAGCAGGGCCGACAGGGCCGGCGATTTGGACGAGCAGTACTTC. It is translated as CASRADRAGDLDEQYF. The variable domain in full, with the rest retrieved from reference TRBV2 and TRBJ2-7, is EPEVTQTPSHQVTQMGQEVILRCVPISNHLYFYWYRQILGQKVEFLVSFYNNEISEKSEIFDDQFSVERPDGSNFTLKIRSTKLEDSAMYFCASRADRAGDLDEQYFGPGTRLTVT.

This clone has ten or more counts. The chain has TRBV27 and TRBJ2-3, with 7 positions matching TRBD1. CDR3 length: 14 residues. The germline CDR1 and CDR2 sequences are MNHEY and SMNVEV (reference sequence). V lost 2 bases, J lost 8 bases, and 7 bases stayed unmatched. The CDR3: CASSLVGGGRTQYF. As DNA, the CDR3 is TGTGCCAGCAGTTTAGTAGGGGGCGGGCGTACGCAGTATTTT.

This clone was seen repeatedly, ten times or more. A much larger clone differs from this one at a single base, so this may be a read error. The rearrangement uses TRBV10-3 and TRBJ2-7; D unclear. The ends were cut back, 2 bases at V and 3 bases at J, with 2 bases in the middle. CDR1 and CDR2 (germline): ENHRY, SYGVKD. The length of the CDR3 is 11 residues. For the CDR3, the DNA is TGTGCCATCAGTGAGGTCTACGAGCAGTACTTC. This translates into CAISEVYEQYF.

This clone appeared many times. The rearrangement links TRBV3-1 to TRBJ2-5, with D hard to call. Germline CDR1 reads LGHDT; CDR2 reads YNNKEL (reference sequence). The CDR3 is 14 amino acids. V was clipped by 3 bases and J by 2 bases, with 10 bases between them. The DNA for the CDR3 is TGTGCCAGCAGCCAGGCAGACTCGCAAGAGACCCAGTACTTC. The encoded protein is CASSQADSQETQYF.

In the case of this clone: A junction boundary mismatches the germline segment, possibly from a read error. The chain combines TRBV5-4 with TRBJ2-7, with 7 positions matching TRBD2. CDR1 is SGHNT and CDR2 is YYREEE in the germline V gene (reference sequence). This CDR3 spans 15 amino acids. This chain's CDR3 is CASSLVATSSYDQYF. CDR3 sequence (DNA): TGTGCCAGCAGCTTGGTTGCGACTAGCTCCTACGATCAGTACTTC.

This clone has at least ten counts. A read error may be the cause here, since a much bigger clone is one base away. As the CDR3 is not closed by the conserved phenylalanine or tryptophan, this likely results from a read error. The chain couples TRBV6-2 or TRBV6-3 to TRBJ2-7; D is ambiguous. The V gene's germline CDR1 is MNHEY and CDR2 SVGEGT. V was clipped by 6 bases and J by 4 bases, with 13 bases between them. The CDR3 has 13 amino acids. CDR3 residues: CASRPSVRYEQYL. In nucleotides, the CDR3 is TGTGCCAGCAGGCCTAGTGTTAGGTACGAGCAGTACCTC.

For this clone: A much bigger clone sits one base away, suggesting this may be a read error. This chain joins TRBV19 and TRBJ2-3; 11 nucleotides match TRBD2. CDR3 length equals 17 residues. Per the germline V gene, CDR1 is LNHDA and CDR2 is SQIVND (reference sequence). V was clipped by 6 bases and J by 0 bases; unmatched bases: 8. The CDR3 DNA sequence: TGTGCCAGTAGCCCGACTAGCGGGACCACTAGCACAGATACGCAGTATTTT. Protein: CASSPTSGTTSTDTQYF.

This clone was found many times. The CDR3 loop reads CSARSGEFGETQYF. The CDR3 DNA follows: TGCAGTGCTAGATCCGGGGAGTTTGGGGAGACCCAGTACTTC. The V gene is TRBV20-1, the J gene TRBJ2-5; TRBD2 is a possible D gene (5 bases). V was shortened by 2 bases and J by 5 bases, with 15 bases between the two germline ends. CDR3 length: 14 amino acids. Per the germline V gene, CDR1 is DFQATT and CDR2 is SNEGSKA (reference sequence).

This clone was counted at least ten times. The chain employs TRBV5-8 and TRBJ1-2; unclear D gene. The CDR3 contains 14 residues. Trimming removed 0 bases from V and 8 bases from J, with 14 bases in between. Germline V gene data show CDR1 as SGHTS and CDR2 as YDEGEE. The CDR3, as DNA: TGTGCCAGCAGCTTGGGGGAGACTTTATACGGCTACACCTTC. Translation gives CASSLGETLYGYTF.

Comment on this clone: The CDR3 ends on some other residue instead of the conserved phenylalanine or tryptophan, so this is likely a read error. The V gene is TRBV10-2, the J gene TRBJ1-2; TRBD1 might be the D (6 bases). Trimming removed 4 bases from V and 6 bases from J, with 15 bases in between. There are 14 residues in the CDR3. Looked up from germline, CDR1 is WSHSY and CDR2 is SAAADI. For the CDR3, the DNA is TGCGCCAGCAGTGGCCACGAGGGGGTTAATGGCTACACCTAC. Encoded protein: CASSGHEGVNGYTY.

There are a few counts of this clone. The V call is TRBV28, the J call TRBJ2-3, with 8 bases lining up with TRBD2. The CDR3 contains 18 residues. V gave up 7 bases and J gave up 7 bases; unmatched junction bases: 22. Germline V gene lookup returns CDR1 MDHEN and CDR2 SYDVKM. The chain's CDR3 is CASILSLPAGGPSNTQYF. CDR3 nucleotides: TGTGCCAGCATTTTGTCCCTCCCCGCGGGAGGACCTTCAAATACGCAGTATTTT.

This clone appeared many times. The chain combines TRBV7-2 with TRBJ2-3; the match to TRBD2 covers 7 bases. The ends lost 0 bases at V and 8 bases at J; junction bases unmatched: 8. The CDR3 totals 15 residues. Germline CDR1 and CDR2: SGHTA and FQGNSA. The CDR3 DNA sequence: TGTGCCAGCAGCTTAGCGGGAGGGCCAACGGGTACGCAGTATTTT. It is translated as CASSLAGGPTGTQYF.

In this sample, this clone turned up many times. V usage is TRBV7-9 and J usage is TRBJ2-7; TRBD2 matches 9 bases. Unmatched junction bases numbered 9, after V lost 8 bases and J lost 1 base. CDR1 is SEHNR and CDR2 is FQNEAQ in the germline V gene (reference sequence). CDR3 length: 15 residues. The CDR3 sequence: CASESLTSGSYEQYF. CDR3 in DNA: TGTGCCAGCGAAAGTCTGACTAGCGGATCCTACGAGCAGTACTTC. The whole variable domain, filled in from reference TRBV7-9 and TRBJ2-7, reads DTGVSQNPRHKITKRGQNVTFRCDPISEHNRLYWYRQTLGQGPEFLTYFQNEAQLEKSRLLSDRFSAERPKGSFSTLEIQRTEQGDSAMYLCASESLTSGSYEQYFGPGTRLTVT.